This TCR beta chain was captured by sequencing in a study of blood T cell repertoires in COVID-19. V lost 3 bases and J lost 4; bases outside the gene matches: 5. Per the germline V gene, CDR1 is KGHSH and CDR2 is LQKENI. The CDR3 length is 15 residues. The data were produced by immunoSEQ multiplex PCR, yet TCRdb's version contains in-frame clones alone and is incomplete. Of about 200,000 clones detected, just over 85% appear once; the ten largest clones hold 3.5% to 5%. Material: peripheral blood. The clonotype originates from a man between 50 and 59 years old with acute or convalescent COVID-19. The rearrangement uses TRBV18 and TRBJ1-2; 10 bases agree with TRBD1. CDR3 DNA sequence: TGTGCCAGCTCACCCGGGGACAGGGGCAGCTATGGCTACACCTTC. Translated: CASSPGDRGSYGYTF.